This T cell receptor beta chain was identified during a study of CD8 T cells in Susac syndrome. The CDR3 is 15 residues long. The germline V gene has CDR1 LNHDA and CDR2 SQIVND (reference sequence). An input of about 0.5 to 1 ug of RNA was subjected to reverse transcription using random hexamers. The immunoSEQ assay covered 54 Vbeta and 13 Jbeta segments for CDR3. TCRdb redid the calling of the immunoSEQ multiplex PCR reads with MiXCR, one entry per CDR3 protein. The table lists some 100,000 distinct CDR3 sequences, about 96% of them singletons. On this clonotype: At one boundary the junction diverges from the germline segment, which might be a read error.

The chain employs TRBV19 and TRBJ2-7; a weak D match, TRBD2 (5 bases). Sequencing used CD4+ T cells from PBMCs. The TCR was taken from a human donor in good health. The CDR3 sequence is CATQAQHAYGLIPNF. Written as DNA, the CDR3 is TGTGCCACGCAAGCCCAACACGCATACGGACTCATCCCAAACTTC.